A single sample gave rise to the 12 T cell receptor beta chains below, sequenced in a study of CD8+ T cells in alopecia areata. Treatment given: oral pan-JAK inhibitor, 5-10 mg twice daily. Sequencing templates came from extracted RNA that was reverse transcribed into cDNA. Here immunoSEQ multiplex PCR was the method, and the copy in TCRdb shows in-frame clones only, minus some. The sample carries about 200,000 clones, less than 75% recorded once. The sequenced sample was CD4+ T cells sorted from blood, obtained at week 4, from a patient treated with tofacitinib. Source of these receptors: a human donor with alopecia areata.

As to this clone: An end of the junction does not agree with germline; a read error may underlie this. The chain carries TRBV29-1 and TRBJ1-1; 9 bases align to TRBD1. Germline lookup yields CDR1 SQVTM and CDR2 ANQGSEA. The CDR3 has 13 amino acids. Here the CDR3 DNA reads TGCGGCGTTGCGACAGGGGGGAACACTGAAGCTTTCTTT. Its protein is CGVATGGNTEAFF.

The CDR3 nucleotides are TGCAGCGTTGTACAGGGAGTGCAGTACTTC. Protein sequence: CSVVQGVQYF. V gene TRBV29-1 combines with J gene TRBJ2-7; possible D gene TRBD1, 6 bases. This CDR3 has 10 amino acids. V gave up 4 bases and J gave up 9 bases, with 10 bases separating them. Per germline, CDR1 SQVTM and CDR2 ANQGSEA.

This clone has just a few counts. The chain uses TRBV4-3 and TRBJ2-3; maybe TRBD2 (6 bases). This CDR3 contains 13 residues. Trimming took off 1 base at V and 4 bases at J, with 6 bases between the two ends. Germline CDR1 is LGHNA and CDR2 is YSLEER. The CDR3 DNA sequence: TGCGCCAGCAGCCAAGGGAGGGCAGATACGCAGTATTTT. Translated: CASSQGRADTQYF.

In this sample, this clone turned up once. The chain has TRBV25-1 and TRBJ2-3; 10 bases are shared with TRBD1. Germline V gene sequence: CDR1 MGHDK, CDR2 SYGVNS. CDR3 length equals 15 residues. J gave up 3 bases and V 5 bases, and 5 bases lay outside the gene matches. CDR3 protein: CASSWTGGGTDTQYF. The CDR3, as DNA: TGTGCCAGCAGTTGGACAGGGGGAGGTACAGATACGCAGTATTTT. Complete variable domain (other parts from reference TRBV25-1 and TRBJ2-3): EADIYQTPRYLVIGTGKKITLECSQTMGHDKMYWYQQDPGMELHLIHYSYGVNSTEKGDLSSESTVSRIRTEHFPLTLESARPSHTSQYLCASSWTGGGTDTQYFGPGTRLTVL.

The genes are TRBV30 and TRBJ1-2; possibly TRBD1 for D (6 bases). Trimming removed 2 bases at V and 4 bases at J, with 11 bases between. CDR1 is GTSNPN and CDR2 is SVGIG in the germline V gene (reference sequence). This CDR3 is 13 amino acids long. CDR3 DNA: TGTGCCTGGAGTCGACAGGAGATCTATGGCTACACCTTC. As protein: CAWSRQEIYGYTF.

This chain links TRBV19 with TRBJ1-5; D is possibly TRBD1 (6 bases). Trimming shortened V by 3 bases and J by 6 bases, and 12 bases separated the two germline ends. Germline CDR1 LNHDA, CDR2 SQIVND (reference sequence). The CDR3 totals 14 residues. The CDR3 region has the DNA TGTGCCAGTAGTATCCCAGGGGAAGGTCAGCCCCAGCATTTT. Its protein product is CASSIPGEGQPQHF.

The J gene is TRBJ2-1, the V gene TRBV29-1; D may be TRBD2 (6 bases). Per germline, CDR1 SQVTM and CDR2 ANQGSEA. CDR3 length equals 14 residues. Deletions cut 7 bases from V and 1 base from J, with 14 bases between. This CDR3 is CSAGPGVSYNEQFF. CDR3 nucleotide sequence: TGCAGCGCCGGGCCGGGGGTTTCCTACAATGAGCAGTTCTTC.

This clone has only a few counts. V usage is TRBV29-1 and J usage is TRBJ2-7; 12 bases are a match to TRBD1. Germline V CDR1 and CDR2: SQVTM, ANQGSEA. Trimming removed 7 bases from V and 3 bases from J; junction bases left unmatched: 7. This CDR3 contains 14 residues. The CDR3 sequence: CSAAGTGGIYEQYF. Written as DNA, the CDR3 is TGCAGCGCTGCCGGGACAGGGGGCATCTACGAGCAGTACTTC.

The J gene is TRBJ2-5, the V gene TRBV29-1; 8 bases match TRBD2. The J call may be faulty, since TRBJ2-7 better matches the DNA end. The CDR3 loop spans 15 amino acids. Germline CDR1 reads SQVTM; CDR2 reads ANQGSEA. The CDR3 sequence: CSVVPAGAVPYEQYF. Written as DNA, the CDR3 is TGCAGCGTTGTCCCAGCGGGGGCCGTTCCCTACGAGCAGTACTTC.

The rearrangement uses TRBV15 and TRBJ2-5; D unclear. V was pared by 0 bases and J by 5 bases, with 10 bases between. Germline V gives CDR1 LNHNV, CDR2 YYDKDF (reference sequence). The CDR3 consists of 14 residues. The CDR3 region has the DNA TGTGCCACCAGCAGAGATCAGCTAGTGGAGACCCAGTACTTC. Translated: CATSRDQLVETQYF.

In its sample, this clone was seen a few times. The chain employs TRBV2 and TRBJ2-2; D unresolved. Germline V gives CDR1 SNHLY, CDR2 FYNNEI. V was trimmed by 5 bases and J by 8 bases, leaving 6 bases between them. This CDR3 contains 11 residues. The CDR3 DNA is TGTGCCAGCAGTCTCCCGGGGGAGCTGTTTTTT. Its protein is CASSLPGELFF.

The chain uses TRBV5-1 and TRBJ2-1, with 9 bases identical to TRBD2. The V segment lost 4 bases and the J segment 4 bases; nucleotides outside the gene matches: 6. This CDR3 is 15 amino acids long. Germline values: CDR1 SGHRS, CDR2 YFSETQ. CDR3 loop: CASSRTSEGYNEQFF. CDR3 nucleotide sequence: TGCGCCAGCAGCCGGACTAGCGAGGGATACAATGAGCAGTTCTTC.